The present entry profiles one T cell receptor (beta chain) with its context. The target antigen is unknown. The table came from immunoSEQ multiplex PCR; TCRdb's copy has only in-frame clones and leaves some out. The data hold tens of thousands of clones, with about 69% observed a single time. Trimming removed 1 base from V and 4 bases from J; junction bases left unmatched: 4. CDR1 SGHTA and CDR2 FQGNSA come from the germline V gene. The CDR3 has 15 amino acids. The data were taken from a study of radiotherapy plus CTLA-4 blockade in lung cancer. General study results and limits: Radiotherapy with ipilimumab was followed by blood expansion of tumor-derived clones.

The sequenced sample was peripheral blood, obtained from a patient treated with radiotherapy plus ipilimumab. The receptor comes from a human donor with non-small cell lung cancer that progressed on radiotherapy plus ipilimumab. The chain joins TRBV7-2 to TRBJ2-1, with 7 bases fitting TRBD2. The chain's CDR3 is CASSLGVSGYNEQFF. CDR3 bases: TGTGCCAGCAGCTTAGGGGTTAGCGGGTACAATGAGCAGTTCTTC.